The 24 T cell receptor beta chains below come from one sample, sequenced in a study of beta chain features in type 1 diabetes. No antigen has been assigned to these receptors. Reverse transcribing all isolated RNA meant expressed TCRB transcripts were sequenced. Assay: immunoSEQ multiplex PCR; the TCRdb copy retains only in-frame clones and omits some. The table records a few hundred thousand clones, roughly 12% of them present only once. Overall study findings and caveats: Within each of all four CD4+ subsets, Type 1 diabetes patients had TCRB CDR3s that were moderately but significantly shorter.

The specimen sequenced was naive CD4+ T cells from blood. Source of these receptors: a woman between 18 and 29 years old with type 1 diabetes.

This clone was counted only a few times. The chain uses TRBV2 and TRBJ2-3; 8 bases map to TRBD1. The ends lost 9 bases at V and 4 bases at J; junction bases unmatched: 6. The CDR3 is 13 residues long. Germline-derived CDR1 and CDR2 are SNHLY and FYNNEI. The CDR3 DNA reads as TGTGCCAGGAGGCAGGGGGCTTCAGATACGCAGTATTTT. Translation: CARRQGASDTQYF.

The chain recombines TRBV15 with TRBJ2-5; weak D call: TRBD2 (5 bases). The V and J ends lost 3 bases and 9 bases respectively, with 23 bases between them. The germline V gene encodes CDR1 LNHNV and CDR2 YYDKDF (reference sequence). The CDR3 extends over 16 amino acids. The CDR3 protein is CATSSLGRTGIKAQYF. The CDR3 nucleotides are TGTGCCACCAGCAGCCTCGGCCGGACTGGCATAAAGGCCCAGTACTTC.

The chain is built from TRBV28 and TRBJ1-5, with D unclear. V shed 3 bases and J shed 4 bases, with 7 bases lying between them. The CDR3 length is 13 residues. Germline CDR1 reads MDHEN; CDR2 reads SYDVKM. The CDR3 sequence is CASSFTENQPQHF. In DNA form, the CDR3 reads TGTGCCAGCAGTTTCACTGAGAATCAGCCCCAGCATTTT.

This clone was found a few times. The chain recombines TRBV7-2 with TRBJ2-3; TRBD2 matches 9 bases. The CDR3 is 16 amino acids. V lost 0 bases to trimming and J lost 6 bases; unmatched junction nucleotides: 7. Germline CDR1 is SGHTA and CDR2 is FQGNSA. Written as DNA, the CDR3 is TGTGCCAGCAGCTTAGCTCTAGCGGGATGGAGCGATACGCAGTATTTT. Translation gives CASSLALAGWSDTQYF.

CDR3 loop: CAAVVGLRADFYEQYF. The CDR3 DNA follows: TGTGCCGCTGTGGTCGGTCTGCGGGCTGACTTCTACGAGCAGTACTTC. The chain has TRBV9 and TRBJ2-7; weak D call: TRBD2 (5 bases). V lost 10 bases and J 3 bases, leaving 26 bases between the germline ends. In germline, CDR1 is SGDLS, CDR2 YYNGEE. The CDR3 has 16 residues.

The chain recombines TRBV6-5 with TRBJ2-3; 7 bases match TRBD2. V was pared by 8 bases and J by 5 bases, with 13 bases of the junction left unmatched. CDR1 MNHEY and CDR2 SVGAGI come from the germline V gene. This CDR3 is built from 15 residues. The CDR3 loop is CASGGVEGGRDTQYF. The CDR3 DNA reads TGTGCCAGCGGCGGGGTGGAGGGAGGGAGAGATACGCAGTATTTT.

The V and J genes are TRBV27 and TRBJ2-5, with 9 positions matching TRBD1. V shed 4 bases and J 5 bases; nucleotides not matched to a gene: 17. Germline loops: CDR1 MNHEY, CDR2 SMNVEV (reference sequence). This CDR3 has 18 residues. The CDR3, as DNA: TGTGCCAGCAGTTCTAACCGGGACAGGGACAAGAGATGGGAGACCCAGTACTTC. Protein sequence: CASSSNRDRDKRWETQYF.

The CDR3 nucleotides read TGTGCCAGTAGTTCCCCCGGTAGGAGCTACGAGCAGTACTTC. Encoded protein: CASSSPGRSYEQYF. The chain has TRBV19 and TRBJ2-7; D is unclear. The CDR3 loop spans 14 amino acids. V lost 5 bases to trimming and J lost 3 bases, with 14 bases between them. Germline V gene sequence: CDR1 LNHDA, CDR2 SQIVND (reference sequence). The variable domain in full, with the rest retrieved from reference TRBV19 and TRBJ2-7, is DGGITQSPKYLFRKEGQNVTLSCEQNLNHDAMYWYRQDPGQGLRLIYYSQIVNDFQKGDIAEGYSVSREKKESFPLTVTSAQKNPTAFYLCASSSPGRSYEQYFGPGTRLTVT.

The chain couples TRBV5-6 to TRBJ2-7, with a possible D match to TRBD1 (5 bases). Trimming cost V 0 bases and J 0 bases, with 10 bases left between them. CDR3 length: 15 residues. Germline V gene sequence: CDR1 SGHDT, CDR2 YYEEEE. CDR3 nucleotides: TGTGCCAGCAGCTTGGGACAGTGGAGCTCCTACGAGCAGTACTTC. Encoded protein: CASSLGQWSSYEQYF.

The J gene is TRBJ1-5, the V gene TRBV21-1. TRBV21-1 is labeled a pseudogene. The CDR3 runs 14 residues. DNA for the CDR3: TGTGCCAGCAACTCCTGTGCCAGGAGGCAGCCCCAGCATTTT. Translating gives CASNSCARRQPQHF.

This clone was observed a few times. This sequence joins TRBV28 and TRBJ2-3, with D possibly being TRBD1 (6 bases). Between the trimmed V and J ends, which lost 8 bases and 4 bases, there was a span of 16 bases. Germline V gene data show CDR1 as MDHEN and CDR2 as SYDVKM. The CDR3 spans 14 residues. The CDR3: CASLSGQRADTQYF. The CDR3, as DNA: TGTGCCAGCTTATCCGGACAGCGCGCAGATACGCAGTATTTT.

The chain links TRBV14 to TRBJ2-6, with D possibly being TRBD2 (5 bases). CDR1 SGHDN and CDR2 FVKESK come from the germline V gene. The V end lost 4 bases, the J end lost 3 bases, and 7 bases lay between the germline ends. The CDR3 spans 14 residues. The CDR3 here is CASSPGYGANVLTF. As DNA, the CDR3 is TGTGCCAGCAGCCCGGGATATGGGGCCAACGTCCTGACTTTC.

This clone was found a few times. V is TRBV9 and J is TRBJ2-2; a possible D gene is TRBD2 (6 bases). The germline V gene encodes CDR1 SGDLS and CDR2 YYNGEE. Trimming pared 3 bases from V and 5 bases from J, leaving 11 bases between. This CDR3 is 14 amino acids long. The CDR3, as DNA: TGTGCCAGCAGCGCGAGGACTATGACCGGGGAGCTGTTTTTT. Translating gives CASSARTMTGELFF.

This clone came up a few times. Different DNA sequences within this sample yield the same CDR3. The chain links TRBV10-3 to TRBJ2-7; D gene ambiguous. Trimming shortened V by 8 bases and J by 0 bases, and 8 bases separated the two germline ends. Germline values: CDR1 ENHRY, CDR2 SYGVKD. The CDR3 length is 12 residues. The CDR3, as DNA: TGTGCCATCTCCGACTCCTCCTACGAGCAGTACTTC. This codes for CAISDSSYEQYF.

The V and J genes are TRBV27 and TRBJ1-6, with 8 bases lining up with TRBD1. The CDR3 spans 14 residues. Germline CDR1 is MNHEY and CDR2 is SMNVEV (reference sequence). V trimming: 3 bases; J trimming: 5 bases; junction bases outside the gene matches: 0. DNA of the CDR3: TGTGCCAGCAGTTTGGACAGGGATAATTCACCCCTCCACTTT. Amino acids: CASSLDRDNSPLHF.

This clone was observed a handful of times. The chain joins TRBV28 to TRBJ1-2; the match to TRBD1 covers 7 bases. CDR1 MDHEN and CDR2 SYDVKM come from the germline V gene. CDR3 length: 14 residues. V was clipped by 3 bases and J by 8 bases; unmatched bases: 9. In nucleotides, the CDR3 is TGTGCCAGCAGTTTGGGGGAGAGGGGGCAGGGCTACACCTTC. Translating it yields CASSLGERGQGYTF.

This clone was observed a few times. The chain recombines TRBV9 with TRBJ2-7; 8 nucleotides agree with TRBD1. This CDR3 has 15 residues. Germline assignment: CDR1 SGDLS and CDR2 YYNGEE. V lost 2 bases, J lost 7 bases, and 11 bases stayed unmatched. The DNA of the CDR3 is TGTGCCAGCAGCGTCTCTGGACAGGGTGGAAAGGAGCAGTACTTC. Encoded protein: CASSVSGQGGKEQYF.

V is TRBV7-2 and J is TRBJ2-7; D is perhaps TRBD1 (6 bases). The CDR3 is 13 amino acids. The V and J ends lost 6 bases and 1 base respectively, with 10 bases between them. Looked up from germline, CDR1 is SGHTA and CDR2 is FQGNSA. The CDR3 loop is CASSYDRSYEQYF. CDR3 in DNA: TGTGCCAGCAGTTACGACAGGTCCTACGAGCAGTACTTC.

This clone was counted a few times. The V and J genes are TRBV9 and TRBJ2-7, with TRBD2 matching over 7 bases. This CDR3 is 14 amino acids long. The junction had 4 bases not matched to a gene; V was cut back by 0 bases and J by 4 bases. The germline gives CDR1 SGDLS, CDR2 YYNGEE. The CDR3 sequence is CASSVGLASYEQYF. The CDR3, as DNA: TGTGCCAGCAGCGTAGGACTAGCATCTTACGAGCAGTACTTC. Using reference TRBV9 and TRBJ2-7 for the parts outside the CDR3, the full variable domain is DSGVTQTPKHLITATGQRVTLRCSPRSGDLSVYWYQQSLDQGLQFLIQYYNGEERAKGNILERFSAQQFPDLHSELNLSSLELGDSALYFCASSVGLASYEQYFGPGTRLTVT.

This rearrangement joins TRBV21-1 to TRBJ2-7; the table names TRBD1, a call not compared with the DNA. TRBV21-1 is a pseudogene locus. This CDR3 contains 15 residues. CDR3 residues: CASSKGFQGWDEQYF. CDR3 DNA sequence: TGTGCCAGCAGCAAAGGTTTCCAGGGTTGGGACGAGCAGTACTTC.

In its sample, this clone was seen a few times. The chain has TRBV18 and TRBJ2-7; 12 positions match TRBD1. Germline CDR1 reads KGHSH; CDR2 reads LQKENI. CDR3 length: 14 amino acids. V shed 5 bases, J shed 7 bases, and the junction held 6 bases outside the gene matches. Written as DNA, the CDR3 is TGTGCCAGCTCAATGGGACAGGGGGCGCGGGAGCAGTACTTC. Translation gives CASSMGQGAREQYF.

Regarding this clone: In the same sample, other DNA sequences code for this CDR3. V is TRBV6-6 and J is TRBJ1-1, with 8 bases identical to TRBD1. This CDR3 region has 14 residues. V trimming: 4 bases; J trimming: 4 bases; junction bases outside the gene matches: 5. The germline gives CDR1 MNHNY, CDR2 SVGAGI (reference sequence). The CDR3 sequence is CASSSGQGGTEAFF. As DNA, the CDR3 is TGTGCCAGCAGTTCCGGACAGGGAGGCACTGAAGCTTTCTTT.

The V call is TRBV7-9, the J call TRBJ2-1; 10 nucleotides match TRBD1. In germline, CDR1 is SEHNR, CDR2 FQNEAQ (reference sequence). V trimming: 2 bases; J trimming: 4 bases; junction bases outside the gene matches: 2. CDR3 size: 15 residues. CDR3 region: CASSLRQGAYNEQFF. The CDR3 region has the DNA TGTGCCAGCAGCTTACGACAGGGGGCTTACAATGAGCAGTTCTTC.

The rearrangement joins TRBV6-5 to TRBJ2-3; D gene unclear. The CDR3 sequence is 14 residues long. Germline V CDR1 and CDR2: MNHEY, SVGAGI. Trimming pared 3 bases from V and 4 bases from J, leaving 11 bases between. The CDR3 reads CASSYYVTADTQYF. DNA of the CDR3: TGTGCCAGCAGTTATTACGTTACGGCAGATACGCAGTATTTT.